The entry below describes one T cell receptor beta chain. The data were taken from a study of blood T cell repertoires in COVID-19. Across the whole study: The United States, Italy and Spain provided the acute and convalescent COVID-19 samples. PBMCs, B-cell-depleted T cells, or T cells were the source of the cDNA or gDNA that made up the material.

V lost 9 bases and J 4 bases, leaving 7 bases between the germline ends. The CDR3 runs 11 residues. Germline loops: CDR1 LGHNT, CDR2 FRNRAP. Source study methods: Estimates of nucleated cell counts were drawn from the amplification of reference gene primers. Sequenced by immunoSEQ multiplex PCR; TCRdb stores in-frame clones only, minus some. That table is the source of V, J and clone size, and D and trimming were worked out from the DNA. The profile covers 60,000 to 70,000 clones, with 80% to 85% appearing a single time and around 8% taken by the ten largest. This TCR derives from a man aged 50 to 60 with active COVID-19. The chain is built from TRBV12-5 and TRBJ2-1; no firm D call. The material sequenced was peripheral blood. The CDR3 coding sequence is TGTGCTAGCACATGGTACAATGAGCAGTTCTTC. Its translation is CASTWYNEQFF.